The 5 T cell receptor beta chains given below trace back to one sample, sequenced in a study of cytomegalovirus exposure and HLA in healthy donors. PCR primers comprised 60 Vbeta and 13 Jbeta primers. TCRdb's table, derived via immunoSEQ multiplex PCR, lists solely in-frame clones and lacks some. Of some 80,000 clones listed, under 80% are singletons. Sequenced: PBMCs. These receptors originate from a man aged 18 to 29 in good health and CMV-seropositive.

The chain joins TRBV6-6 to TRBJ2-7, with 8 bases aligning to TRBD1. In germline, CDR1 is MNHNY, CDR2 SVGAGI (reference sequence). V lost 2 bases, J lost 3 bases, and 6 bases stayed unmatched. The CDR3 has 15 residues. The CDR3 reads CASSYIGQGNYEQYF. The DNA for the CDR3 is TGTGCCAGCAGTTACATAGGACAGGGAAACTACGAGCAGTACTTC.

This clone was counted a few times. The chain uses TRBV7-8 and TRBJ1-4; 8 bases agree with TRBD1. V trimming: 5 bases; J trimming: 4 bases; junction bases outside the gene matches: 12. This CDR3 comprises 17 residues. CDR1 is SGHVS and CDR2 is FQNEAQ in the germline V gene. The CDR3 loop reads CASSVRRTGPFNEKLFF. Written as DNA, the CDR3 is TGTGCCAGCAGCGTTCGGAGGACAGGGCCCTTTAATGAAAAACTGTTTTTT.

J is TRBJ2-5 and V is TRBV9; D may be TRBD2 (6 bases). This CDR3 spans 15 amino acids. With 0 bases removed from V and 5 bases from J, the gap between germline ends came to 14 bases. Germline CDR1 reads SGDLS; CDR2 reads YYNGEE. Here the CDR3 reads CASSVGGGVSETQYF. In DNA, the CDR3 is TGTGCCAGCAGCGTAGGAGGCGGGGTTAGTGAGACCCAGTACTTC.

This clone came up a few times. The rearrangement joins TRBV6-5 to TRBJ2-3, with TRBD1 as a possible D gene (5 bases). Germline CDR1 is MNHEY and CDR2 is SVGAGI. The CDR3 loop spans 15 amino acids. V was shortened by 6 bases and J by 3 bases, with 16 bases between the two germline ends. As DNA, the CDR3 is TGTGCCAGCAGCTGGTGGGGCAGACCAACAGATACGCAGTATTTT. This codes for CASSWWGRPTDTQYF.

The chain has TRBV28 and TRBJ1-2; D is unclear. Trimming shortened V by 2 bases and J by 8 bases, and 15 bases separated the two germline ends. The CDR3 covers 14 residues. The germline gives CDR1 MDHEN, CDR2 SYDVKM. The CDR3 protein is CASSLLGVVGGYTF. The CDR3 coding sequence is TGTGCCAGCAGTTTACTTGGTGTCGTGGGCGGCTACACCTTC.